This T cell receptor beta chain was found in a study of cytomegalovirus exposure and HLA in healthy donors. PCR amplification relied on 60 Vbeta primers (plus 13 Jbeta primers). The assay was immunoSEQ multiplex PCR, and TCRdb's table has in-frame clones only and misses some. In the table there are approximately 93,000 clones, just under 80% of which are singletons. CDR1 and CDR2 from the germline V gene are SGHTA and FQGNSA. CDR3 length equals 13 residues. V lost 4 bases to trimming and J lost 7 bases; unmatched junction nucleotides: 3. The chain carries TRBV7-2 and TRBJ1-1; 10 bases align to TRBD1. This TCR was sampled from a woman between 40 and 55 years old in good health and CMV-seronegative. The sequencing input was PBMCs. The CDR3 DNA reads TGTGCCAGCAGCTCTGGACAGGGGGGTGAAGCTTTCTTT. This gives the protein CASSSGQGGEAFF.